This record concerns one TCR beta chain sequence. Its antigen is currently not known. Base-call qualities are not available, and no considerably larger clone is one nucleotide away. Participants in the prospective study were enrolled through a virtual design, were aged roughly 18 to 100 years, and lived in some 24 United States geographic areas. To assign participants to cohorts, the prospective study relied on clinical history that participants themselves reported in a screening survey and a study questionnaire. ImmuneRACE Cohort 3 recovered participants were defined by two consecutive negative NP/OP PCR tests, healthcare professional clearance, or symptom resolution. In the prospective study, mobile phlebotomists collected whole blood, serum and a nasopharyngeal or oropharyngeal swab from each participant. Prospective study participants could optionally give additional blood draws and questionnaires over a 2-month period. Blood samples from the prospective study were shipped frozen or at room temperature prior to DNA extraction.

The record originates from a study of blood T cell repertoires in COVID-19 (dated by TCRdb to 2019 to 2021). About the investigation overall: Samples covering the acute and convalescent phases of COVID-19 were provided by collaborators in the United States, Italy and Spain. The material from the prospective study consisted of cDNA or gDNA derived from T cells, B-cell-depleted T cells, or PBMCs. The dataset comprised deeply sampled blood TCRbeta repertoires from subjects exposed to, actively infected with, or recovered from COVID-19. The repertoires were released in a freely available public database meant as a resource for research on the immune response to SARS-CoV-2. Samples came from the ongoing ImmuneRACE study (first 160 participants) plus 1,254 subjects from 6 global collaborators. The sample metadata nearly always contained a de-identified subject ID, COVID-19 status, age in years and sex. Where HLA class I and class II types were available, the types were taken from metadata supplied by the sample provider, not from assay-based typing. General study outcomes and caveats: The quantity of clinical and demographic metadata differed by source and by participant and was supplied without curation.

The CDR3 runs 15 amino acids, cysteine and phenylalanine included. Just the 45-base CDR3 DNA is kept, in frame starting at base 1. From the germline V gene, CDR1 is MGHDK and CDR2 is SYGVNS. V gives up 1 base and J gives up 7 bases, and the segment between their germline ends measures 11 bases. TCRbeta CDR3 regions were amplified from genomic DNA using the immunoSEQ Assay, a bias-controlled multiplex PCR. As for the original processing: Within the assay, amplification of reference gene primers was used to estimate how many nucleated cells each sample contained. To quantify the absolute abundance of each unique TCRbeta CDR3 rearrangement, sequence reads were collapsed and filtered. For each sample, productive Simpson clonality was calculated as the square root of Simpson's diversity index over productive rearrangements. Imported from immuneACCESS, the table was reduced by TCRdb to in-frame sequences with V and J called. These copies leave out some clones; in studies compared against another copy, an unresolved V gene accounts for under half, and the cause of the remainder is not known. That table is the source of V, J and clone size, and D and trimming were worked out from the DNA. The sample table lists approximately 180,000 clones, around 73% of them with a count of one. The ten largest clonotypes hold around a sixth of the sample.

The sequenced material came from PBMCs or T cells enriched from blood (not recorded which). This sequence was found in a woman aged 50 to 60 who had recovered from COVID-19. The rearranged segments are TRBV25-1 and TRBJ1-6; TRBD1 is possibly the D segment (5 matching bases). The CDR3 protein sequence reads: CASSEWAGDNSPLHF. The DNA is TGTGCCAGCAGTGAATGGGCGGGGGACAATTCACCCCTCCACTTT.